This T cell receptor (beta chain) was retrieved from a study of CD8+ T cells in alopecia areata. Following extraction, RNA underwent reverse transcription to cDNA, which served as the sequencing template. Measured with immunoSEQ multiplex PCR; TCRdb has only the in-frame clones, and not every one. Here the sample spans 150,000 to 200,000 clones, around 64% being singletons. Peripheral blood and lesional scalp punch biopsies came from alopecia areata patients. Germline-derived CDR1 and CDR2 are SQVTM and ANQGSEA. The V gene end was trimmed by 3 bases and the J gene end by 0 bases; junction bases not matched to a gene: 5. CDR3 length: 16 amino acids.

This clonotype was sampled from a human donor with alopecia areata. The genes are TRBV29-1 and TRBJ2-6; 7 bases line up with TRBD1. Sequenced material: CD8+ T cells sorted from blood, taken at week 0. The DNA of the CDR3 is TGCAGCGTTGATACAGGGGCTCTCTCTGGGGCCAACGTCCTGACTTTC. Amino acid sequence: CSVDTGALSGANVLTF.